This T cell receptor (beta chain) was recovered during a study of blood T cell repertoires in COVID-19. Original processing methods: Reference gene primer amplification in the assay estimated nucleated cell counts. The assay was immunoSEQ multiplex PCR, and TCRdb's table has in-frame clones only and misses some. V and J calls and clone size are copied from that table; D and trimming were computed from the DNA. The top ten clones hold roughly 2% of a sample with 240,000 or so clones, about 82% of them seen once. Everyone who took part was roughly 18 to 100 years old, and they came from about 23 US areas. This clone came up once. Germline V gene lookup returns CDR1 DFQATT and CDR2 SNEGSKA (reference sequence). This CDR3 is 11 amino acids long. J gave up 7 bases and V 3 bases, and 2 bases lay outside the gene matches.

The sequencing input was PBMCs or T cells enriched from blood (not recorded which). The chain recombines TRBV20-1 with TRBJ1-2, with 7 bases that match TRBD1. This sequence originates from a woman aged 45-60 years who had recovered from COVID-19. This CDR3 reads CSASNRGGYTF. The CDR3 coding sequence is TGCAGTGCTAGCAACAGGGGTGGCTACACCTTC.